The present T cell receptor beta chain was sequenced within a study of T cells in Graves' hyperthyroidism and ophthalmopathy. This clonotype was found a few times. The CDR3 runs to 14 residues. J was trimmed by 1 base and V by 4 bases; bases with no gene match: 2. Germline V lookup: CDR1 LNHNV, CDR2 YYDKDF (reference sequence). Amplification of TCR beta CDR3 regions used RNA as the template. HTBI primers were the set used in a first-round RT-PCR of the TCR CDR3. From the multiplex PCR reads, TCRdb called clonotypes with MiXCR, one entry per CDR3 protein. Of under 550,000 distinct CDR3 sequences in the sample, about 13% were seen once. Hyperthyroidism, newly diagnosed and lasting under 2 months, affected patients aged 18 to 65. The diagnoses drew upon clinical symptoms, serum thyroxine and TRAb, thyroid ultrasound and orbital computed tomography.

Sequences were obtained from blood. The rearrangement uses TRBV15 and TRBJ1-1; TRBD1 matches at 8 bases. The receptor comes from a woman between 18 and 29 years old with Graves' hyperthyroidism. Here the CDR3 DNA reads TGTGCCACCAGCACCCAGGGGGCGAACACTGAAGCTTTCTTT. Protein: CATSTQGANTEAFF.